This TCR beta chain comes out of a study of cytomegalovirus exposure and HLA in healthy donors. Study at large: As an earlier analysis found, 150 million to 200 million T cells yielded around 110 million unique TCR beta sequences.

About this clone: Its antigen is still unknown.

Though probably carrying unrecorded immune exposures, donors were nominally healthy at sampling. Study outcomes and limitations: In vitro work confirmed that a few CMV-associated chains recognize CMV antigens.

V shed 0 bases and J 4 bases; nucleotides not matched to a gene: 4. The V gene's germline CDR1 is SGHRS and CDR2 YFSETQ. This CDR3 comprises 16 residues. Researchers ran the PCR with 60 Vbeta and 13 Jbeta primers. Sequencing was performed with immunoSEQ multiplex PCR; in TCRdb, only in-frame clones are kept and a portion is missing. The table records about 150,000 clones, 80% of them present only once. This sequence joins TRBV5-1 and TRBJ2-5, with 12 positions matching TRBD2. The source material was PBMCs. The receptor was isolated from a woman between 40 and 50 years old in good health and CMV-seropositive. The CDR3 region is CASSLGPSGRGETQYF. As DNA, the CDR3 is TGCGCCAGCAGCTTGGGACCTAGCGGGAGGGGAGAGACCCAGTACTTC.